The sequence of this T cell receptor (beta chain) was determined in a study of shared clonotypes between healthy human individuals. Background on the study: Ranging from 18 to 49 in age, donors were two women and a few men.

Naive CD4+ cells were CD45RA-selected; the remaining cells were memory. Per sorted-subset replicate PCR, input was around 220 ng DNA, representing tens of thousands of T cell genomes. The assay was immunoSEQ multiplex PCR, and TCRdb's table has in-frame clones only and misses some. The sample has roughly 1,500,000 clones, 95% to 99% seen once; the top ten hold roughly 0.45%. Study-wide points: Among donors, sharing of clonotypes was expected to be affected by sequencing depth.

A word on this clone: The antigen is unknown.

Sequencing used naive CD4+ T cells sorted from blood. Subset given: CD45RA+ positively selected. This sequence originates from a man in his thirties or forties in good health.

The CDR3 DNA reads as TGTGCTAGTGGCCCTGACTACATCGATGAGCAGTTCTTC. It yields the protein CASGPDYIDEQFF. The chain joins TRBV12-5 to TRBJ2-1, with a weak D call TRBD2 (5 bases). The CDR3 has 13 amino acids. Trimming removed 6 bases from V and 8 bases from J, with 14 bases in between. Germline loops: CDR1 LGHNT, CDR2 FRNRAP.